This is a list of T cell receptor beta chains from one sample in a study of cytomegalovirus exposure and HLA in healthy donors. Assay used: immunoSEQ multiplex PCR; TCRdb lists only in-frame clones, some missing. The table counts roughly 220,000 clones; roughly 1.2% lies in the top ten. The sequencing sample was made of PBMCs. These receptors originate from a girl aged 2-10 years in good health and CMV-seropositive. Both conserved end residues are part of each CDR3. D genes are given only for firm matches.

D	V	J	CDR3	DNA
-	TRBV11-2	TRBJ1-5	CASSLDRGRGQPQHF	TGTGCCAGCAGCTTAGATCGAGGGAGAGGTCAGCCCCAGCATTTT
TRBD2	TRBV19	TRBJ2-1	CASSISGTSGSVWRFF	TGTGCCAGTAGTATTTCGGGGACTAGCGGGAGTGTATGGCGGTTCTTC
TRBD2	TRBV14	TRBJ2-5	CASSQDTSGSTETQYF	TGTGCCAGCAGCCAAGACACCAGCGGGAGTACGGAGACCCAGTACTTC
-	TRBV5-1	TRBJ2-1	CASSLGLDEQFF	TGCGCCAGCAGCTTGGGACTAGATGAGCAGTTCTTC
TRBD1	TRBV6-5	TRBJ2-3	CASSYSYNRGDTQYF	TGTGCCAGCAGTTACTCCTACAACAGGGGTGATACGCAGTATTTT
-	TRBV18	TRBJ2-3	CASSPPVRDTQYF	TGTGCCAGCTCACCGCCCGTCAGGGATACGCAGTATTTT
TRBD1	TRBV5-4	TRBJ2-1	CASSWTGKRTEQFF	TGTGCCAGCAGCTGGACAGGGAAGCGGACTGAGCAGTTCTTC
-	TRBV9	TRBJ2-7	CASSPGNREDPYF	TGTGCCAGCAGCCCCGGTAACAGGGAAGATCCGTACTTC
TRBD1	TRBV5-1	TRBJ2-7	CASSTSPGTEYEQYF	TGCGCCAGCAGCACCTCCCCCGGGACAGAGTACGAGCAGTACTTC
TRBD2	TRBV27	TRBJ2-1	CASSREREPLGNEQFF	TGTGCCAGCTCCCGAGAGCGGGAGCCCCTAGGAAATGAGCAGTTCTTC
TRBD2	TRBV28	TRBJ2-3	CASSLFAGATDTQYF	TGTGCCAGCAGTTTATTTGCGGGAGCAACAGATACGCAGTATTTT
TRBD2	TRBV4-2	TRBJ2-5	CASSPSGREQETQYF	TGTGCCAGCAGCCCTAGCGGGAGGGAACAAGAGACCCAGTACTTC
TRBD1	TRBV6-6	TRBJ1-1	CASRGQGRTEAFF	TGTGCCAGCAGAGGACAGGGCAGGACTGAAGCTTTCTTT
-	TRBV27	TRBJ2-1	CASSEIQRLGNEQFF	TGTGCCAGCAGTGAGATCCAGAGGTTAGGAAATGAGCAGTTCTTC
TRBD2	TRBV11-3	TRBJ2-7	CASSFTSAYEQYF	TGTGCCAGCAGCTTTACTAGCGCCTACGAGCAGTACTTC
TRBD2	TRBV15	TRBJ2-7	CATRIGAGVAGEQYF	TGTGCCACCAGGATCGGGGCAGGGGTAGCGGGAGAGCAGTACTTC
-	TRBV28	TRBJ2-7	CASTSGGAPATEQYF	TGTGCCAGCACTTCTGGCGGGGCCCCCGCTACGGAGCAGTACTTC
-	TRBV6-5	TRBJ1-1	CASSPTYDIFEAFF	TGTGCCAGCAGTCCCACCTACGACATCTTTGAAGCTTTCTTT
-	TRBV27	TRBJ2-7	CASSLGRTSREQYF	TGTGCCAGCAGTTTGGGGAGAACTAGCAGAGAGCAGTACTTC
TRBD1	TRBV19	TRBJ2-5	CASSRDRGQETQYF	TGTGCCAGTAGTAGGGACAGGGGGCAAGAGACCCAGTACTTC
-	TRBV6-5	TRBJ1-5	CASSYSWGGQPQHF	TGTGCCAGCAGTTACTCGTGGGGCGGCCAGCCCCAGCATTTT
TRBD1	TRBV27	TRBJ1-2	CASRSRDRPFYGYTF	TGTGCCAGCAGATCACGGGACAGGCCGTTCTATGGCTACACCTTC
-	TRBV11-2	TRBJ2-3	CASSSRASTDTQYF	TGTGCCAGCAGTTCTCGCGCCAGCACAGATACGCAGTATTTT
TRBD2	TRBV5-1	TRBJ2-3	CASSLGGLAPADTQYF	TGCGCCAGCAGCTTGGGGGGACTAGCGCCAGCAGATACGCAGTATTTT
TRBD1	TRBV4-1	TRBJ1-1	CASSPRQGGDTEAFF	TGCGCCAGCAGCCCCAGACAGGGCGGGGACACTGAAGCTTTCTTT
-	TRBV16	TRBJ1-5	CASSQGSNQPQHF	TGTGCCAGCAGCCAGGGCAGCAATCAGCCCCAGCATTTT
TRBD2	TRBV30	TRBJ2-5	CAWSALGRDSEETQYF	TGTGCCTGGAGTGCCCTGGGGAGGGATAGCGAAGAGACCCAGTACTTC
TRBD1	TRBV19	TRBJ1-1	CASSIRTGSTEAFF	TGTGCCAGTAGTATAAGGACAGGGAGCACTGAAGCTTTCTTT
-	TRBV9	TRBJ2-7	CASSVDQAYEQYF	TGTGCCAGCAGCGTAGATCAAGCCTACGAGCAGTACTTC
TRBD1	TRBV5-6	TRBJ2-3	CASSPGDRITDTQYF	TGTGCCAGCAGCCCGGGGGACAGGATCACAGATACGCAGTATTTT
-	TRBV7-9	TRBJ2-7	CASSSLSQGYEQYF	TGTGCCAGCAGCTCTCTTTCTCAGGGGTACGAGCAGTACTTC
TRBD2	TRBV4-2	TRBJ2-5	CASSLRLAGAQTQYF	TGTGCCAGCAGCCTCAGACTAGCGGGAGCCCAGACCCAGTACTTC
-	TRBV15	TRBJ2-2	CATSRDRFTGELFF	TGTGCCACCAGCAGAGATCGTTTCACCGGGGAGCTGTTTTTT
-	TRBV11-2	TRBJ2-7	CASSQEEYEQYF	TGTGCCAGCAGCCAAGAGGAATACGAGCAGTACTTC
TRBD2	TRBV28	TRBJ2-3	CASSSSGILAGDTDTQYF	TGTGCCAGCAGTAGTTCGGGAATCTTAGCGGGTGACACAGATACGCAGTATTTT
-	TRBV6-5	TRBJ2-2	CASSLIQGTGELFF	TGTGCCAGCAGTCTAATACAGGGCACCGGGGAGCTGTTTTTT
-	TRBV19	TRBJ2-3	CASSIAALGPGDTQYF	TGTGCCAGTAGTATAGCGGCCCTGGGGCCTGGGGATACGCAGTATTTT
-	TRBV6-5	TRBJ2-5	CASSYSAQAAGTQYF	TGTGCCAGCAGTTACTCTGCGCAGGCCGCAGGGACCCAGTACTTC
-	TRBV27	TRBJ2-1	CASSLSQGMHEQFF	TGTGCCAGCAGTTTATCCCAGGGAATGCATGAGCAGTTCTTC
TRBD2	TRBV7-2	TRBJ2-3	CASLGLAGMGTDTQYF	TGTGCCAGCCTAGGACTAGCGGGAATGGGCACAGATACGCAGTATTTT
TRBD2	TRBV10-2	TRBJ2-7	CASSESEKREGVEQYF	TGCGCCAGCAGTGAGTCGGAAAAGCGGGAGGGAGTCGAGCAGTACTTC
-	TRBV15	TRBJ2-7	CATSRALSASYEQYF	TGTGCCACCAGCAGAGCCCTAAGTGCATCCTACGAGCAGTACTTC
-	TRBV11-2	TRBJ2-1	CASSRALGMDTYNEQFF	TGTGCCAGCAGCCGGGCCCTTGGGATGGACACCTACAATGAGCAGTTCTTC
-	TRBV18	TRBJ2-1	CASSPGQISYNEQFF	TGTGCCAGCTCACCTGGACAGATATCCTACAATGAGCAGTTCTTC
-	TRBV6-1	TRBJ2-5	CASSESGGPPGAQYF	TGTGCCAGCAGTGAGTCGGGAGGCCCTCCAGGGGCCCAGTACTTC
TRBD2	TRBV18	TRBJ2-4	CASRPPSREGQFMAKNIQYF	TGTGCCAGCCGCCCCCCTAGCCGGGAGGGCCAGTTTATGGCCAAAAACATTCAGTACTTC
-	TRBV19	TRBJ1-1	CASRKTVNTEAFF	TGTGCCAGTAGGAAGACAGTGAACACTGAAGCTTTCTTT
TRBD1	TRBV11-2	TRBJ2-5	CASSAADRGAETQYF	TGTGCCAGCAGCGCCGCCGACAGGGGTGCGGAGACCCAGTACTTC
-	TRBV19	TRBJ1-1	CASSLTRDTEAFF	TGTGCCAGTAGTCTTACCCGGGACACTGAAGCTTTCTTT
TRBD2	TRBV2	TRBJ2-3	CASSDPTSRLTDTQYF	TGTGCCAGCAGTGACCCGACTAGCAGGCTCACGGATACGCAGTATTTT
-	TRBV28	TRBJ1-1	CASSLIPGARNTEAFF	TGTGCCAGCAGTTTGATTCCAGGGGCAAGGAACACTGAAGCTTTCTTT
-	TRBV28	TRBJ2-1	CASRSVLTYNEQFF	TGTGCCAGCAGGTCTGTCCTTACCTACAATGAGCAGTTCTTC
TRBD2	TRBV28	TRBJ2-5	CASSSHNRLAGRKETQYF	TGTGCCAGCAGTTCCCACAACCGTCTAGCGGGGCGTAAAGAGACCCAGTACTTC
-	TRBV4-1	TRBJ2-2	CASSHIGQPGELFF	TGCGCCAGCAGCCACATTGGGCAGCCCGGGGAGCTGTTTTTT
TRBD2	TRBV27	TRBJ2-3	CASSSFGTSSDTQYF	TGTGCCAGCAGTTCATTCGGGACTAGCTCAGATACGCAGTATTTT
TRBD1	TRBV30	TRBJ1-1	CAWSVNVRGRWAFF	TGTGCCTGGAGTGTAAACGTCAGGGGGCGATGGGCTTTCTTT
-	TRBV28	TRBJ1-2	CASSLPHSGDGYTF	TGTGCCAGCAGTTTACCCCATTCGGGGGATGGCTACACCTTC
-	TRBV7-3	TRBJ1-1	CASSLTGGSSEAFF	TGTGCCAGCAGCTTAACGGGGGGTTCCTCTGAAGCTTTCTTT
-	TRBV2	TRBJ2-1	CASSESGLGNEQFF	TGTGCCAGCAGTGAATCGGGACTGGGCAATGAGCAGTTCTTC